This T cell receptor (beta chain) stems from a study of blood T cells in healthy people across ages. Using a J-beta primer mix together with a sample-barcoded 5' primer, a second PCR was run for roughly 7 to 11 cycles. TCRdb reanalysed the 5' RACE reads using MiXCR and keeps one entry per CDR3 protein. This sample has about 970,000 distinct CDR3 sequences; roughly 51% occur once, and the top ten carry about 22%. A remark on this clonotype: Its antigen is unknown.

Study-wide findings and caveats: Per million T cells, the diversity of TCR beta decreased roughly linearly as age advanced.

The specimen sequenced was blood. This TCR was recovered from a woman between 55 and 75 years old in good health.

The CDR3 region is CSAINRALETQYF. The CDR3 DNA reads as TGCAGTGCAATCAACAGGGCTTTGGAGACCCAGTACTTC. This rearrangement joins TRBV20-1 to TRBJ2-5, with a weak D call TRBD1 (6 bases). V lost 6 bases, J lost 5 bases, and 16 bases lay in between. From germline, CDR1 is DFQATT and CDR2 SNEGSKA (reference sequence). The CDR3 is 13 residues long.